The entry that follows covers one T cell receptor beta chain sequence. Other DNA sequences of this sample code for an identical CDR3. Here immunoSEQ multiplex PCR was the method, and the copy in TCRdb shows in-frame clones only, minus some. The sample has approximately 810,000 clones; around 92% are singletons. This sample was taken from a study of shared clonotypes between healthy human individuals. Terminally differentiated effector memory CD45RA+ cells were excluded by CCR7 positive selection of CD45RO-negative cells. The sequencing sample was made of naive CD8+ T cells sorted from blood. The TCR sequence derives from a man aged 25-40 years in good health.

DNA for the CDR3: TGTGCCAGTAGTATCAGCGGATCCTACGAGCAGTACTTC. It codes for CASSISGSYEQYF. The chain uses TRBV19 and TRBJ2-7; D may be TRBD2 (5 bases). The CDR3 has 13 residues. The ends were cut back, 3 bases at V and 1 base at J, with 7 bases in the middle. Germline CDR1 is LNHDA and CDR2 is SQIVND (reference sequence).